This T cell receptor (beta chain) came from a study of identical twins. The study, taken as a whole, reports: Where beta out-of-frame sequences were concerned, excess twin sharing was weaker.

This clonotype occurred a few times. The antigen is unknown. TCRdb reanalysed the 5' RACE reads using MiXCR and keeps one entry per CDR3 protein. This table holds 1.5 million to 2 million distinct CDR3 sequences, roughly 35% found once. The donor group consisted entirely of healthy Caucasians. Trimming removed 4 bases at V and 4 bases at J, with 14 bases between. Germline V gene lookup returns CDR1 SGHAT and CDR2 FQNNGV. The CDR3 is 16 amino acids. V usage is TRBV11-2 and J usage is TRBJ2-6; either TRBD1 or TRBD2 may fit D (6 bases each). The TCR originated in a newborn girl in good health. The sample was cord blood. CDR3 protein: CASSSLGGYGANVLTF. CDR3 in DNA: TGTGCCAGCAGCTCCCTAGGGGGGTACGGGGCCAACGTCCTGACTTTC.